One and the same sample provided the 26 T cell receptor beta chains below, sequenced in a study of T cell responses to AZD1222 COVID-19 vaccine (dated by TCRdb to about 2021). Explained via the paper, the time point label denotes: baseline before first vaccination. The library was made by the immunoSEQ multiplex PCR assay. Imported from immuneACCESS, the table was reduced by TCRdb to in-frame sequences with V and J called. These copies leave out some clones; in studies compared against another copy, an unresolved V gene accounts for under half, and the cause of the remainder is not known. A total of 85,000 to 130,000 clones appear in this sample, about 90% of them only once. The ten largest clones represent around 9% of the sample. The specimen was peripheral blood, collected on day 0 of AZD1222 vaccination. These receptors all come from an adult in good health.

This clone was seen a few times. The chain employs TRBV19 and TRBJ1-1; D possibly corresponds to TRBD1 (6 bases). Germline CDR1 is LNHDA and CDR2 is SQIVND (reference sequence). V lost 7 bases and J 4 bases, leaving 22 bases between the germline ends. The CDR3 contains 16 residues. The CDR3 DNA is TGTGCCAGTACCTCGCCGAGGGGCGGGGGCGGCACTGAAGCTTTCTTT. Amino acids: CASTSPRGGGGTEAFF.

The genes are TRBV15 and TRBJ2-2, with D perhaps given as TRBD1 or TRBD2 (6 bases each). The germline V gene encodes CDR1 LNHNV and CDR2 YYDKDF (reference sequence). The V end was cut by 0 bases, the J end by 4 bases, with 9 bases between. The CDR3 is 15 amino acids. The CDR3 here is CATSRDSGATGELFF. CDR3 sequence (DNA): TGTGCCACCAGCAGAGATTCGGGGGCCACCGGGGAGCTGTTTTTT.

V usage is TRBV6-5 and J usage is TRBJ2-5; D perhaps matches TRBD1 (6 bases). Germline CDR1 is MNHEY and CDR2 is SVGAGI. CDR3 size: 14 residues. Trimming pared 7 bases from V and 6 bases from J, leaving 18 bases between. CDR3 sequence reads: CASKDGGGRKTQYF. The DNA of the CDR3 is TGTGCCAGCAAGGACGGTGGGGGCCGGAAGACCCAGTACTTC.

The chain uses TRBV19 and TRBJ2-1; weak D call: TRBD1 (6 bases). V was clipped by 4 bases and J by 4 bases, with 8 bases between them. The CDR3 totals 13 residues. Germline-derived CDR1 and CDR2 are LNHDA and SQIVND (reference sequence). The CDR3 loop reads CASSRTVYNEQFF. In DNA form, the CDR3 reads TGTGCCAGTAGTAGGACAGTTTACAATGAGCAGTTCTTC. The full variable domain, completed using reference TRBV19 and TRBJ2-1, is DGGITQSPKYLFRKEGQNVTLSCEQNLNHDAMYWYRQDPGQGLRLIYYSQIVNDFQKGDIAEGYSVSREKKESFPLTVTSAQKNPTAFYLCASSRTVYNEQFFGPGTRLTVL.

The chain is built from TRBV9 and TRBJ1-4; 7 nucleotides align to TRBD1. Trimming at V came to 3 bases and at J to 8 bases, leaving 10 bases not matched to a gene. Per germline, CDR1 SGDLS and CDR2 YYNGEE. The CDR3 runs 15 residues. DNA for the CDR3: TGTGCCAGCAGCGAACAGGGAAGGGGGCAGGAAAAACTGTTTTTT. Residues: CASSEQGRGQEKLFF.

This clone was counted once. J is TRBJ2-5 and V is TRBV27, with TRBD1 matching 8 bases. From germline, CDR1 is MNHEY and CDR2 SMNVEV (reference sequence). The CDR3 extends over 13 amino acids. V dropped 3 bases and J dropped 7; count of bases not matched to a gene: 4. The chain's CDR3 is CASSLGQVGTQYF. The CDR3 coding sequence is TGTGCCAGCAGTTTGGGACAGGTTGGGACCCAGTACTTC.

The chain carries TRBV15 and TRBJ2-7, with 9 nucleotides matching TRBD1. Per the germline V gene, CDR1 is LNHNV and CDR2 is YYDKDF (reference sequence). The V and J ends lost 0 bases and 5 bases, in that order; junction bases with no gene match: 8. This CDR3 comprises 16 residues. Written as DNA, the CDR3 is TGTGCCACCAGCAGAGAATCTCAGGACAGGGGTAACGAGCAGTACTTC. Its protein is CATSRESQDRGNEQYF.

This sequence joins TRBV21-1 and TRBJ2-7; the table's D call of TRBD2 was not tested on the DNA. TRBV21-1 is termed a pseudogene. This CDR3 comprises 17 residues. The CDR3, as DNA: TGTGCCAGCAGCATCAGGACTAGCGGGAGCTCTCCGTACGAGCAGTACTTC. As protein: CASSIRTSGSSPYEQYF.

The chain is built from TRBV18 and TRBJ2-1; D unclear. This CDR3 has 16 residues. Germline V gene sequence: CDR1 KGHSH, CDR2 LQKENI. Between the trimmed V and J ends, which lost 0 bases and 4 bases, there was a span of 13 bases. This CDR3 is CASSPPSLDLYNEQFF. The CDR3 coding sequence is TGTGCCAGCTCACCACCTAGCCTAGATCTATACAATGAGCAGTTCTTC.

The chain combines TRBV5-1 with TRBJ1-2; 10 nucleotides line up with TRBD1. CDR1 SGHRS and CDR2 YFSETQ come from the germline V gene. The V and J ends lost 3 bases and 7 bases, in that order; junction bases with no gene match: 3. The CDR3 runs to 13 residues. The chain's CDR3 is CASSSRQGAGYTF. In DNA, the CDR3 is TGCGCCAGCAGCTCAAGACAGGGGGCTGGCTACACCTTC.

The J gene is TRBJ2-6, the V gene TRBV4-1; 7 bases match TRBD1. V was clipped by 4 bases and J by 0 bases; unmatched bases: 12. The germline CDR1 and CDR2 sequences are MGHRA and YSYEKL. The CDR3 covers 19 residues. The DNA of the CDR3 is TGCGCCAGCAGCCCCTTACCGGGACAGATAAGCTCTGGGGCCAACGTCCTGACTTTC. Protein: CASSPLPGQISSGANVLTF.

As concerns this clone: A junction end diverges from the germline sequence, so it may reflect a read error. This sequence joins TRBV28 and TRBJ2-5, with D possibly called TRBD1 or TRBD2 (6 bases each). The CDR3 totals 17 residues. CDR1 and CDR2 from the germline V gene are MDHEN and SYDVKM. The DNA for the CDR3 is TGTGTCAGCCGTTCCAGGGGAAGAGGGGGGTACCAAGAGACCCAGTACTTC. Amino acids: CVSRSRGRGGYQETQYF.

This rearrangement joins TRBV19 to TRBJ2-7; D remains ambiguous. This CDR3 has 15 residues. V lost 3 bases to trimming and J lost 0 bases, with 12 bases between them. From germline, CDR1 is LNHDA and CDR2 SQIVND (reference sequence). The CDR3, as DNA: TGTGCCAGTAGTATTTTTTCAGACCCCTCCTACGAGCAGTACTTC. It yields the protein CASSIFSDPSYEQYF. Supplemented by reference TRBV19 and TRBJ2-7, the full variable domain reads DGGITQSPKYLFRKEGQNVTLSCEQNLNHDAMYWYRQDPGQGLRLIYYSQIVNDFQKGDIAEGYSVSREKKESFPLTVTSAQKNPTAFYLCASSIFSDPSYEQYFGPGTRLTVT.

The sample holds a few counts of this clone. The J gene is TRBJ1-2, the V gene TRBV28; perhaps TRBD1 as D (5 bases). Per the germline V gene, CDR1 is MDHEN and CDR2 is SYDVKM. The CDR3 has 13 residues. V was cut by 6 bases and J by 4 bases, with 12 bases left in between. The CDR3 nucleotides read TGTGCCAGCAGCCCCTTCGGGGGCTATGGCTACACCTTC. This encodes CASSPFGGYGYTF.

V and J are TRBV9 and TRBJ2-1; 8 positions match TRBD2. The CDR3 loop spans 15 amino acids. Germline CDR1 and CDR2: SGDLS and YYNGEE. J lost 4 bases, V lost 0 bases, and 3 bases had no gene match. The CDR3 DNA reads TGTGCCAGCAGCGTAGAGACTAGCGAGTACAATGAGCAGTTCTTC. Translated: CASSVETSEYNEQFF. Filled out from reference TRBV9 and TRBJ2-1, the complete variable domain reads DSGVTQTPKHLITATGQRVTLRCSPRSGDLSVYWYQQSLDQGLQFLIQYYNGEERAKGNILERFSAQQFPDLHSELNLSSLELGDSALYFCASSVETSEYNEQFFGPGTRLTVL.

CDR3 sequence (DNA): TGTGCCAGTAGTATAAGAGGGTTGGAGAGCAATCAGCCCCAGCATTTT. Encoded protein: CASSIRGLESNQPQHF. The chain employs TRBV19 and TRBJ1-5; no reliable D call. Trimming took off 2 bases at V and 1 base at J, with 12 bases between the two ends. CDR3 length: 16 amino acids. From germline, CDR1 is LNHDA and CDR2 SQIVND (reference sequence).

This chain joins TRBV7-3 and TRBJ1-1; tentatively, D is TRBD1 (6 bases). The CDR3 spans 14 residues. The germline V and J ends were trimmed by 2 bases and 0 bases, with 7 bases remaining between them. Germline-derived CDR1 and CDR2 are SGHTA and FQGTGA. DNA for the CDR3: TGTGCCAGCAGCTTACAGGGGATGAACACTGAAGCTTTCTTT. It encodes CASSLQGMNTEAFF.

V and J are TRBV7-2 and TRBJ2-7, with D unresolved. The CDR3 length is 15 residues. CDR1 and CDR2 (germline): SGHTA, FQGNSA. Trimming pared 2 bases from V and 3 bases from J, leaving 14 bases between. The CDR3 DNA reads TGTGCCAGCAGCTTACGACACGCGACGGGCTACGAGCAGTACTTC. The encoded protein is CASSLRHATGYEQYF.

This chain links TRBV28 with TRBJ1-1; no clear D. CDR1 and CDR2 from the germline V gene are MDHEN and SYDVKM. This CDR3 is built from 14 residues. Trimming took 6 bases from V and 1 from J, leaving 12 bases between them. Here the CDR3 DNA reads TGTGCCAGCAGGAGGGTTAGGGAGAACACTGAAGCTTTCTTT. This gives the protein CASRRVRENTEAFF.

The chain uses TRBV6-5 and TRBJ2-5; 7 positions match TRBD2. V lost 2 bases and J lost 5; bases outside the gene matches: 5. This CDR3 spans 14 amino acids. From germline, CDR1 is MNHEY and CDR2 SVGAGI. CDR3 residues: CASSYSGAGETQYF. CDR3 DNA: TGTGCCAGCAGTTACAGCGGGGCTGGTGAGACCCAGTACTTC.

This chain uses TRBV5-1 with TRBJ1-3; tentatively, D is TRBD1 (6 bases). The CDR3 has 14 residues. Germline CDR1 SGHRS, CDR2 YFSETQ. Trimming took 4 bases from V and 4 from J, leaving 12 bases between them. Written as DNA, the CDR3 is TGCGCCAGCAGCATCGACAGGACGGGAAACACCATATATTTT. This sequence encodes CASSIDRTGNTIYF.

The CDR3 nucleotides read TGTGCCAGCAGCACTGGACAGATCCTCGATGGCTACACCTTC. It specifies CASSTGQILDGYTF. This sequence joins TRBV9 and TRBJ1-2; D perhaps matches TRBD1 (6 bases). Germline CDR1 is SGDLS and CDR2 is YYNGEE. V was cut by 4 bases and J by 6 bases, with 16 bases left in between. The CDR3 sequence is 14 residues long. Using reference TRBV9 and TRBJ1-2 for the parts outside the CDR3, the full variable domain is DSGVTQTPKHLITATGQRVTLRCSPRSGDLSVYWYQQSLDQGLQFLIQYYNGEERAKGNILERFSAQQFPDLHSELNLSSLELGDSALYFCASSTGQILDGYTFGSGTRLTVV.

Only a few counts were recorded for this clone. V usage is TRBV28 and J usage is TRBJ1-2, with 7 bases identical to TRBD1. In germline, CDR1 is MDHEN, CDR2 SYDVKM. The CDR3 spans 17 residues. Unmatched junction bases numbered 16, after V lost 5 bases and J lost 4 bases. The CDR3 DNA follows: TGTGCCAGCAGTCCCGCCGGGACAGCGACTTCAACCTATGGCTACACCTTC. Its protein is CASSPAGTATSTYGYTF.

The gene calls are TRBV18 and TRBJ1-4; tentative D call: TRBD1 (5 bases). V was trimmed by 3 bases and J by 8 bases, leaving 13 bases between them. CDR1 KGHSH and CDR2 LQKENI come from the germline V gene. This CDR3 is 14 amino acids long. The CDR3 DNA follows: TGTGCCAGCTCACCTAGAGAACGGGACGAAAAACTGTTTTTT. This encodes CASSPRERDEKLFF.

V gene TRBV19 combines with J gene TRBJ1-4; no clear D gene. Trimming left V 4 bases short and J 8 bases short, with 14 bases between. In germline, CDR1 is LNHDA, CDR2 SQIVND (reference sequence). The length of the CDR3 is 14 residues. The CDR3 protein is CASSTTPAGEKLFF. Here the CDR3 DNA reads TGTGCCAGTAGTACCACCCCGGCTGGCGAAAAACTGTTTTTT. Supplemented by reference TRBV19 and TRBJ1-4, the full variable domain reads DGGITQSPKYLFRKEGQNVTLSCEQNLNHDAMYWYRQDPGQGLRLIYYSQIVNDFQKGDIAEGYSVSREKKESFPLTVTSAQKNPTAFYLCASSTTPAGEKLFFGSGTQLSVL.

The CDR3 loop is CASNRDRTSNQPQHF. CDR3 DNA: TGTGCCAGCAACCGGGACAGGACTTCAAATCAGCCCCAGCATTTT. This chain connects TRBV4-2 to TRBJ1-5; 8 bases line up with TRBD1. Germline V CDR1 and CDR2: LGHNA, YNFKEQ. Germline trimming cut 7 bases from V and 4 bases from J; bases unmatched to any gene: 9. This CDR3 contains 15 residues.